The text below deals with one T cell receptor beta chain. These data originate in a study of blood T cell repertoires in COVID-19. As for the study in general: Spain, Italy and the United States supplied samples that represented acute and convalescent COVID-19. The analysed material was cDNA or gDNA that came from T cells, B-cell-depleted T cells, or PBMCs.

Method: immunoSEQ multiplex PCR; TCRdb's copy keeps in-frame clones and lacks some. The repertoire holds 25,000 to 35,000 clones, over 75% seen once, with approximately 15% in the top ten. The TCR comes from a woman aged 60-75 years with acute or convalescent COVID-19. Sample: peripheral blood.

The CDR3 here is CASSPGQGYGYTF. CDR3 coding DNA: TGCGCCAGCAGCCCCGGACAGGGCTATGGCTACACCTTC. The chain combines TRBV4-1 with TRBJ1-2; 8 positions agree with TRBD1. The V gene's germline CDR1 is MGHRA and CDR2 YSYEKL. There are 13 residues in the CDR3. V shed 4 bases and J 4 bases; nucleotides not matched to a gene: 2.